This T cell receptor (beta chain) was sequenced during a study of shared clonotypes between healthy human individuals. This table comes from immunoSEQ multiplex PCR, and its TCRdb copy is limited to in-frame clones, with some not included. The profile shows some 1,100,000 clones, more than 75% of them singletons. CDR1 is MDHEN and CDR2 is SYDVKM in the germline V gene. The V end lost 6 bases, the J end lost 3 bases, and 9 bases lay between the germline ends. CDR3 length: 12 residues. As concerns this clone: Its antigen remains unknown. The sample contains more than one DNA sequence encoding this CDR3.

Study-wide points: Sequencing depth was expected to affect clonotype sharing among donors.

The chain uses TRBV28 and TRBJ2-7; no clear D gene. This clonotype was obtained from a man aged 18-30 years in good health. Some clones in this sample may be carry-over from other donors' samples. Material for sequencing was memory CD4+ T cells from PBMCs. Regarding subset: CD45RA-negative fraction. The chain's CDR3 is CASSPILYEQYF. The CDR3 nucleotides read TGTGCCAGCAGCCCCATCCTCTACGAGCAGTACTTC.